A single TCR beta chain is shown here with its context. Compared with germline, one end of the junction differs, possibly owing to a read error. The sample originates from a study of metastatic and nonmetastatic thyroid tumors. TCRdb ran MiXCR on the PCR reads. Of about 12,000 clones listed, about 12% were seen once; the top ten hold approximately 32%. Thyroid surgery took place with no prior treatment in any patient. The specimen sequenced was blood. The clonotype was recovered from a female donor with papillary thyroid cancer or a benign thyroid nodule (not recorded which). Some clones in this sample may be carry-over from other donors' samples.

CDR3 DNA sequence: TGTTCCAGCAGTGAAGCTCTCCTATGGGGTCTTGGCAATCAGCCCCAGCATTTT. This gives the protein CSSSEALLWGLGNQPQHF. This rearrangement joins TRBV6-1 to TRBJ1-5; D remains ambiguous. The length of the CDR3 is 18 residues. From germline, CDR1 is MNHNS and CDR2 SASEGT.